Detailed here is one T cell receptor (beta chain). This entry belongs to a study of shared clonotypes between healthy human individuals. Profiled with immunoSEQ multiplex PCR; TCRdb holds only in-frame clones, not every one. The repertoire holds around 2.1 million clones, with more than 85% as singletons. The naive CD8 fraction comprised CD45RO-negative cells positively selected for CCR7 and excluded terminally differentiated effector memory CD45RA+ cells. Germline CDR1 is LNHDA and CDR2 is SQIVND (reference sequence). The CDR3 covers 14 residues. V was trimmed by 5 bases and J by 3 bases, leaving 14 bases between them.

The chain combines TRBV19 with TRBJ2-7, with D possibly being TRBD1 (6 bases). This clonotype originated in a young man in good health. Some clones in this sample may be carry-over from other donors' samples. The sequenced material came from naive CD8+ T cells from PBMCs. CDR3 bases: TGTGCCAGTAGTCCCCGGACAGTCCGCTACGAGCAGTACTTC. Translating gives CASSPRTVRYEQYF.